Detailed here is one T cell receptor beta chain. This sample stems from a study of control samples from healthy donors and cancer patients. The protocol was immunoSEQ multiplex PCR, while the TCRdb copy is restricted to in-frame clones and leaves out a portion. The repertoire holds around 19,000 clones, with more than 75% as singletons. Sequenced material: PBMCs. This TCR was recovered from a woman aged 60-75 years with head and neck cancer.

The CDR3 here is CASSPDRTAHYGYTF. CDR3 nucleotide sequence: TGTGCCAGCAGTCCCGATCGGACGGCCCACTATGGCTACACCTTC. This rearrangement joins TRBV5-5 to TRBJ1-2; D remains ambiguous. This CDR3 contains 15 residues. The germline V gene encodes CDR1 SGHKS and CDR2 YYEKEE (reference sequence). V lost 5 bases and J 3 bases, leaving 17 bases between the germline ends.